One sample yielded the 19 T cell receptor beta chains listed below, sequenced in a study of beta chain features in type 1 diabetes. Investigators reverse transcribed all isolated RNA, so they sequenced expressed TCRB transcripts. Here immunoSEQ multiplex PCR was the method, and the copy in TCRdb shows in-frame clones only, minus some. There are fewer than 350,000 clones in the sample; 20% occur only once, and approximately 0.041% lies in the top ten. Sequencing was carried out using naive CD4+ T cells from blood. These receptor sequences come from a woman aged 18-35 years in good health.

The rearrangement uses TRBV7-9 and TRBJ1-3, with 7 bases fitting TRBD1. The length of the CDR3 is 14 residues. J gave up 7 bases and V 5 bases, and 8 bases lay outside the gene matches. The germline V gene encodes CDR1 SEHNR and CDR2 FQNEAQ (reference sequence). CDR3 sequence reads: CASSASTGRNTIYF. In nucleotides, the CDR3 is TGTGCCAGCAGCGCCTCGACAGGGAGGAACACCATATATTTT.

This clone was detected only a few times. The rearrangement uses TRBV4-1 and TRBJ1-4; TRBD1 aligns across 8 bases. Germline-derived CDR1 and CDR2 are MGHRA and YSYEKL. V trimming: 4 bases; J trimming: 10 bases; junction bases outside the gene matches: 14. CDR3 length equals 16 residues. The CDR3 bases are TGCGCCAGCAGCCCCGCCGGACAGGGTCGGAGCGGAAAACTGTTTTTT. Protein product: CASSPAGQGRSGKLFF.

The V and J genes are TRBV27 and TRBJ1-1, with 7 bases matching TRBD1. The junction had 1 base not matched to a gene; V was cut back by 3 bases and J by 0 bases. Germline CDR1 is MNHEY and CDR2 is SMNVEV (reference sequence). This CDR3 has 14 residues. The CDR3 loop reads CASSLGQMNTEAFF. CDR3 DNA sequence: TGTGCCAGCAGTTTGGGACAGATGAACACTGAAGCTTTCTTT.

This clone came up a few times. The chain couples TRBV9 to TRBJ1-2; D perhaps matches TRBD1 (5 bases). V lost 4 bases and J lost 9, with 31 bases in between. The V gene's germline CDR1 is SGDLS and CDR2 YYNGEE. The CDR3 consists of 18 residues. For the CDR3, the DNA is TGTGCCAGCAGCTTCACCTCCGTTCCAGGGTCTATCGGTACTCGCTACACCTTC. Translated: CASSFTSVPGSIGTRYTF.

To note about this clone: The sample holds other DNA sequences that translate to the same CDR3. The chain employs TRBV7-2 and TRBJ1-1; D is uncertain. The ends were cut back, 2 bases at V and 1 base at J, with 5 bases in the middle. CDR1 and CDR2 (germline): SGHTA, FQGNSA. The CDR3 consists of 13 residues. As DNA, the CDR3 is TGTGCCAGCAGCTTAACCGGGAACACTGAAGCTTTCTTT. It is translated as CASSLTGNTEAFF.

V is TRBV30 and J is TRBJ1-2; D is ambiguous. In germline, CDR1 is GTSNPN, CDR2 SVGIG (reference sequence). The germline V and J ends were trimmed by 6 bases and 8 bases, with 7 bases remaining between them. The CDR3 spans 9 residues. The CDR3 loop is CACSVGYTF. The CDR3, as DNA: TGTGCCTGTTCGGTCGGCTACACCTTC.

The V and J genes are TRBV10-3 and TRBJ2-3, with 9 positions matching TRBD2. CDR3 length: 17 residues. V shed 10 bases and J 1 base; nucleotides not matched to a gene: 15. Germline-derived CDR1 and CDR2 are ENHRY and SYGVKD. The chain's CDR3 is CATGGLAGGPGTDTQYF. Written as DNA, the CDR3 is TGTGCCACCGGGGGTTTGGCGGGGGGGCCCGGCACAGATACGCAGTATTTT.

J is TRBJ2-5 and V is TRBV5-1; tentatively, D is TRBD1 (5 bases). Trimming left V 2 bases short and J 3 bases short, with 11 bases between. CDR3 length: 14 residues. From germline, CDR1 is SGHRS and CDR2 YFSETQ. CDR3 DNA sequence: TGCGCCAGCAGCTTAAGGGGCCTCGAAGAGACCCAGTACTTC. It yields the protein CASSLRGLEETQYF.

This clone was found a few times. The chain couples TRBV4-1 to TRBJ2-4; the match to TRBD2 covers 12 bases. V was clipped by 2 bases and J by 0 bases; unmatched bases: 2. The CDR3 length is 17 residues. Germline V lookup: CDR1 MGHRA, CDR2 YSYEKL. CDR3 region: CASSQPTSGGAKNIQYF. DNA of the CDR3: TGCGCCAGCAGCCAACCGACTAGCGGGGGAGCCAAAAACATTCAGTACTTC.

The sample holds a few counts of this clone. The V call is TRBV2, the J call TRBJ2-7, with D unclear. Germline-derived CDR1 and CDR2 are SNHLY and FYNNEI. The CDR3 has 14 residues. V was trimmed by 3 bases and J by 2 bases, leaving 11 bases between them. CDR3 DNA sequence: TGTGCCAGCAGTGATGTCCGGGTCCCCTACGAGCAGTACTTC. Translated: CASSDVRVPYEQYF.

The rearrangement links TRBV18 to TRBJ1-1; no firm D call. Looked up from germline, CDR1 is KGHSH and CDR2 is LQKENI. The CDR3 sequence is 14 residues long. V was pared by 2 bases and J by 2 bases, with 9 bases between. CDR3 sequence: CASSPNRENTEAFF. The CDR3 bases are TGTGCCAGCTCACCAAATCGGGAAAACACTGAAGCTTTCTTT.

The genes are TRBV10-3 and TRBJ1-1; D remains unclear. Trimming cost V 7 bases and J 1 base, with 10 bases left between them. This CDR3 is 13 amino acids long. Germline lookup yields CDR1 ENHRY and CDR2 SYGVKD. The CDR3 sequence: CAINGLPNTEAFF. CDR3 nucleotides: TGTGCCATCAATGGGCTGCCGAACACTGAAGCTTTCTTT.

The chain is built from TRBV29-1 and TRBJ1-2, with 10 positions matching TRBD1. This CDR3 has 14 residues. CDR1 and CDR2 from the germline V gene are SQVTM and ANQGSEA. The V gene end was trimmed by 6 bases and the J gene end by 5 bases; junction bases not matched to a gene: 9. The CDR3 DNA reads TGCAGCGTCGGACAGGGGGGTTTCTCGTATGGCTACACCTTC. Residues: CSVGQGGFSYGYTF.

This clone has more than one count but fewer than ten. The chain joins TRBV7-2 to TRBJ1-4; perhaps TRBD1 as D (6 bases). The CDR3 is made up of 14 amino acids. Trimming pared 2 bases from V and 11 bases from J, leaving 15 bases between. Looked up from germline, CDR1 is SGHTA and CDR2 is FQGNSA. CDR3 amino acids: CASSLPATGSKLFF. In DNA form, the CDR3 reads TGTGCCAGCAGCTTACCCGCCACAGGGTCGAAACTGTTTTTT.

This clone came up a few times. This sequence joins TRBV11-2 and TRBJ2-7; a weak D match, TRBD1 (5 bases). The V gene's germline CDR1 is SGHAT and CDR2 FQNNGV. The CDR3 spans 13 residues. V lost 3 bases and J 2 bases, leaving 8 bases between the germline ends. Written as DNA, the CDR3 is TGTGCCAGCAGCTTCGACAGAGCCTACGAGCAGTACTTC. It codes for CASSFDRAYEQYF.

This rearrangement joins TRBV30 to TRBJ2-1; a weak D match, TRBD2 (5 bases). Germline CDR1 is GTSNPN and CDR2 is SVGIG (reference sequence). The CDR3 is 13 residues long. Trimming removed 3 bases at V and 5 bases at J, with 11 bases between. The CDR3 DNA follows: TGTGCCTGGAGCCAGGACTCGAACAATGAGCAGTTCTTC. Translated, it gives CAWSQDSNNEQFF.

This clone occurred a few times. This sequence joins TRBV23-1 and TRBJ1-2; TRBD1 matches 11 bases. TRBV23-1 is sorted into the ORF group, with uncertain function. V lost 8 bases and J lost 6; bases outside the gene matches: 5. The CDR3 totals 13 residues. The CDR3 sequence is CASWDRGKNGYTF. The DNA for the CDR3 is TGCGCCAGCTGGGACAGGGGGAAGAATGGCTACACCTTC.

This clone was detected only a few times. The chain carries TRBV30 and TRBJ1-2; D not resolved. Trimming removed 3 bases at V and 7 bases at J, with 9 bases between. Germline V CDR1 and CDR2: GTSNPN, SVGIG (reference sequence). This CDR3 spans 11 amino acids. The CDR3 reads CAWSRGRGYTF. Here the CDR3 DNA reads TGTGCCTGGAGCCGTGGGCGTGGCTACACCTTC.

This clone turned up a few times. This chain connects TRBV9 to TRBJ2-7, with 12 nucleotides matching TRBD1. The CDR3 has 14 residues. With V trimmed by 3 bases and J by 7 bases, 5 bases remained unmatched. Germline V CDR1 and CDR2: SGDLS, YYNGEE. CDR3 residues: CASSAGQGAREQYF. Written as DNA, the CDR3 is TGTGCCAGCAGCGCGGGACAGGGGGCGCGAGAGCAGTACTTC.